These 3 T cell receptor beta chains came from one sample sequenced in a study of technical replicates of blood from a few donors. Clones were sequenced by immunoSEQ multiplex PCR, and TCRdb holds only the in-frame ones, with some missing. The sample has 55,000 to 70,000 clones; about 90% are singletons. Sequenced: PBMCs. The receptors originated from a human donor in good health. Some clones in this sample may be carry-over from other donors' samples.

The chain couples TRBV19 to TRBJ1-6; tentatively, D is TRBD1 (5 bases). This CDR3 comprises 15 residues. V was cut by 9 bases and J by 0 bases, with 12 bases left in between. Germline CDR1 LNHDA, CDR2 SQIVND (reference sequence). In DNA form, the CDR3 reads TGTGCCAGCCACGACAGCATCTCCTATAATTCACCCCTCCACTTT. Its translation is CASHDSISYNSPLHF.

This chain uses TRBV7-9 with TRBJ1-4; no clear D gene. This CDR3 comprises 14 residues. The V end was cut by 5 bases, the J end by 4 bases, with 11 bases between. CDR1 and CDR2 (germline): SEHNR, FQNEAQ (reference sequence). The CDR3 loop reads CASSESGYNEKLFF. The CDR3 DNA is TGTGCCAGCAGCGAATCGGGGTATAATGAAAAACTGTTTTTT.

In its sample, this clone was seen a few times. The chain joins TRBV2 to TRBJ2-1; no definite D call. V lost 3 bases to trimming and J lost 2 bases, with 14 bases between them. Germline CDR1 SNHLY, CDR2 FYNNEI. This CDR3 has 16 amino acids. The CDR3 here is CASSDPKTTAYNEQFF. The CDR3, as DNA: TGTGCCAGCAGTGACCCTAAAACCACAGCCTACAATGAGCAGTTCTTC.